The source of this T cell receptor beta chain is a study of T cells in Graves' hyperthyroidism and ophthalmopathy (dated by TCRdb to the late 2010s). The study in broad terms: Peripheral blood samples were taken at the time of initial diagnosis, prior to any treatment. A discovery cohort of about a hundred patients, 43 with Graves' ophthalmopathy and approximately 60 with stable Graves' hyperthyroidism, was used to find distinguishing TCR V-J signatures. An independent validation cohort of under 20 hyperthyroidism patients and 17 patients who later progressed to ophthalmopathy tested prospective prediction of ophthalmopathy. The approximately 90 discovery patients were randomly split 7:3 into training and test sets. In addition, the study compared T-cell repertoires in thyroid tissue and in blood from over 5 Graves' hyperthyroidism patients. After sampling, hyperthyroidism patients received methimazole starting at 30 mg daily, and ophthalmopathy patients received high-dose intravenous methylprednisolone. TCR Vbeta CDR3 sequencing of some 140 peripheral blood samples (about 45 ophthalmopathy, 70 to 85 hyperthyroidism and roughly 17 progressor patients) is reported in the paper. Points the paper makes about the study in general: Blood samples also contained most of the expanded thyroid clonotypes (frequency above 0.001), which suggests that blood repertoires may reflect thyroid immune responses. In validation, progression to ophthalmopathy was predicted by the model with almost 71% sensitivity and just over 72% specificity, a median of 6.5 months before onset. No statistical method was used to set the sample size in advance, and investigators knew the group allocation. A model built on a 13 V-J signature distinguished ophthalmopathy from stable hyperthyroidism, reaching around 87% sensitivity and 81.08% specificity in cross-validation and 80%/75% in testing.

Moderately to severely active disease, a Clinical Activity Score of at least 3, a NOSPECS grade of at least 4, and a duration under 3 months were present in ophthalmopathy patients. Any patient with an uncontrolled infection, another autoimmune disease, pregnancy or lactation was excluded. Clinical symptoms, serum thyroxine and TRAb, thyroid ultrasound, and orbital computed tomography formed the basis for the diagnoses. Ficoll-Paque density gradient centrifugation was used to isolate PBMCs from about 9 ml of fresh peripheral blood. Total RNA was extracted with Trizol reagent, and quality was checked on an Agilent 2100 Bioanalyzer. This clonotype has a count of ten or more. This receptor's antigen is unknown. Base qualities are not at hand, and no much larger clone is one base apart. The germline V gene encodes CDR1 MNHEY and CDR2 SMNVEV (reference sequence). Cut back by 2 bases and 6 bases, the V and J ends lie 8 bases apart. From its cysteine to its phenylalanine, the CDR3 spans 13 amino acids. Only the CDR3 part of the read is kept: 39 bases, read in frame from the first base.

The TCR beta CDR3 regions were amplified from RNA transcripts. The first round of RT-PCR for the TCR CDR3 was performed with the HTBI primer set and the Qiagen OneStep RT-PCR kit. Libraries were constructed in a second round of multiplex PCR, after which size selection and purification were performed. The libraries were sequenced on an Illumina HiSeq2000 using paired-end 100 bp reads. As for the original processing: SOAPnuke was used to process the raw data, with reads discarded if the reads contained adapters or uncalled bases, had a mean Phred below 15, or lacked an exact constant-primer or identifier match. COPE v1.2.5 was used to merge the high-quality paired reads, and each unique nucleotide sequence was defined as a clonotype. Clonotypes were aligned to IMGT TRBV, TRBD and TRBJ reference segments using MiTCR v1.1. Only V-J combinations with frequency above 0.0001, covering about 99% of repertoires, were analysed. The TCS score was defined as F50 (clonal expansion) divided by E x V (chaos), with BLOSUM62-based TCRdist calculated between CDR3 peptides within each V-J. Welch's t-statistics and random forest reduced around 510 V-J features to 13, which were used in a naive Bayes classifier (R e1071). TCRdb itself trimmed the public reads at Q25 with fastp, ran MiXCR and retained productive beta chains. Entries that share a CDR3 protein sequence are merged under the most common genes and DNA. TCRdb's processing, not the authors', yielded these V and J calls. This sample is represented by roughly 520,000 distinct CDR3 sequences; roughly 24% of them were singletons. The ten most abundant clones make up approximately 10% of the sample.

Material: blood. The chain uses TRBV27 and TRBJ1-5; TRBD1 is a weak D gene call, 5 bases matching. The receptor was isolated from a woman aged 25 to 39 with Graves' ophthalmopathy. The CDR3 amino acid sequence is: CASSLQGSQPQHF. At the DNA level, the sequence is TGTGCCAGCAGTTTACAGGGCTCTCAGCCCCAGCATTTT.